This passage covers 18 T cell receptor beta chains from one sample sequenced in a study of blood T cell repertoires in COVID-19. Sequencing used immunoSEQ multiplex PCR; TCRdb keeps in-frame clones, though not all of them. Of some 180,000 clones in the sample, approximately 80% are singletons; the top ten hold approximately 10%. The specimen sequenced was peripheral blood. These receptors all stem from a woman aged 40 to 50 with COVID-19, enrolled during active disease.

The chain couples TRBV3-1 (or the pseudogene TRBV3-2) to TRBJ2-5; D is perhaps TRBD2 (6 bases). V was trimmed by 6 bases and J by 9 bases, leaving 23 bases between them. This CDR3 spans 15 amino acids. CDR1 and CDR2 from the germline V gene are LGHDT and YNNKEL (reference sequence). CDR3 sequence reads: CASRADYGHLGSQYF. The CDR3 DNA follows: TGTGCCAGCAGAGCGGACTACGGGCACCTTGGTTCCCAGTACTTC.

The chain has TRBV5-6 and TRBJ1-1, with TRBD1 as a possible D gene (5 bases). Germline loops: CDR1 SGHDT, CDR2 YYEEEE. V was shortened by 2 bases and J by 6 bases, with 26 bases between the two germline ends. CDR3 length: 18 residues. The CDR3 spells CASSFGTFVGLLGAEAFF. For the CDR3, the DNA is TGTGCCAGCAGCTTTGGGACGTTCGTGGGACTATTAGGGGCTGAAGCTTTCTTT.

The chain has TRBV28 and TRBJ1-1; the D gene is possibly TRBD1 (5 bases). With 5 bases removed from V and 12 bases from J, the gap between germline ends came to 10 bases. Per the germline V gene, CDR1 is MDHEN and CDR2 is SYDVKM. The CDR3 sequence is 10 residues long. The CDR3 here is CASSHRLTFF. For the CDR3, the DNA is TGTGCCAGCAGTCACAGGTTAACTTTCTTT.

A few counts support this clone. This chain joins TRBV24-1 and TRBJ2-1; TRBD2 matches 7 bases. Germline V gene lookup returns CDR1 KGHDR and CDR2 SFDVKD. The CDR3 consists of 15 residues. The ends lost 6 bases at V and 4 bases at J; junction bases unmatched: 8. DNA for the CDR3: TGTGCCACCAGTTATATAGCGGGCAATTACAATGAGCAGTTCTTC. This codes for CATSYIAGNYNEQFF.

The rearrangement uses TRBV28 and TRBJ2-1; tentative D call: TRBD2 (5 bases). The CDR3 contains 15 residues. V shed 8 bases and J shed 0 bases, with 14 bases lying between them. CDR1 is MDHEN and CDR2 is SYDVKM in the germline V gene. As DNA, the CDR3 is TGTGCCAGCCGGGGATGGGTAGACTCCTACAATGAGCAGTTCTTC. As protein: CASRGWVDSYNEQFF.

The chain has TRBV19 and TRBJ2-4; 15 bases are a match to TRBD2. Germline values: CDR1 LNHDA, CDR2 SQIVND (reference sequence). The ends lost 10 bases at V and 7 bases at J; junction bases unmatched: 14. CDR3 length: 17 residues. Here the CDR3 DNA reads TGTGCCACCTCGGGACTAGCGGGGGGCAGTGGCCCGAACATTCAGTACTTC. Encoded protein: CATSGLAGGSGPNIQYF.

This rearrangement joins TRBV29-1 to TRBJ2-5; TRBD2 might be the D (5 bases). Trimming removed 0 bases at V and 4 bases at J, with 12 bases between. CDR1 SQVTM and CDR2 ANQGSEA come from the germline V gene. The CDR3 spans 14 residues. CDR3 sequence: CSVEEARAIETQYF. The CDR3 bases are TGCAGCGTTGAAGAGGCGAGGGCCATAGAGACCCAGTACTTC.

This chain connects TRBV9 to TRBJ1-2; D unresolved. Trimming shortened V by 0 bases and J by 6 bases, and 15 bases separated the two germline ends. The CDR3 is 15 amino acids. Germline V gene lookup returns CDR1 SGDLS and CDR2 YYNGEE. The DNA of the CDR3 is TGTGCCAGCAGCGTAGCGGGAGGCAGCATGAATGGCTACACCTTC. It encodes CASSVAGGSMNGYTF.

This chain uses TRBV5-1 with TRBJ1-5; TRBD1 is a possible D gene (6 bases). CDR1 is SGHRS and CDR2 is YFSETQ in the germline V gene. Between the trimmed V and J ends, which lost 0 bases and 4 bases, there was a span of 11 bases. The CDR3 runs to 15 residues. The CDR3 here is CASSLEGDGNQPQHF. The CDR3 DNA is TGCGCCAGCAGCTTGGAGGGGGACGGTAATCAGCCCCAGCATTTT. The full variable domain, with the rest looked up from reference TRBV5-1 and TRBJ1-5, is KAGVTQTPRYLIKTRGQQVTLSCSPISGHRSVSWYQQTPGQGLQFLFEYFSETQRNKGNFPGRFSGRQFSNSRSEMNVSTLELGDSALYLCASSLEGDGNQPQHFGDGTRLSIL.

CDR3 residues: CASSYVPGGPLSGANVLTF. As DNA, the CDR3 is TGTGCCAGCAGTTACGTCCCAGGAGGGCCGCTCTCTGGGGCCAACGTCCTGACTTTC. V is TRBV6-2 or TRBV6-3 and J is TRBJ2-6, with a tentative D call TRBD2 (6 bases). The V and J ends lost 2 bases and 0 bases respectively, with 17 bases between them. This CDR3 has 19 residues. From germline, CDR1 is MNHEY and CDR2 SVGEGT.

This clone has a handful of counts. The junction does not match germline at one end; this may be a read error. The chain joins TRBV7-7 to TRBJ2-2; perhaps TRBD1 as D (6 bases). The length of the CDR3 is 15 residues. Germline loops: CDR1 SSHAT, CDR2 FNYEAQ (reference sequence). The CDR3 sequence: CASSLGHGGSGELFF. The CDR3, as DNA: TGTGCTAGCAGCTTGGGACATGGGGGATCCGGGGAGCTGTTTTTT.

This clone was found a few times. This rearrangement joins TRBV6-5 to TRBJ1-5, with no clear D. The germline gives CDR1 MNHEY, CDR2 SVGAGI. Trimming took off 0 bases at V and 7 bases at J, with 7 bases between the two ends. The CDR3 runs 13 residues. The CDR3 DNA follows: TGTGCCAGCAGTTACTCGAGTAACCAGCCCCAGCATTTT. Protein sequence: CASSYSSNQPQHF.

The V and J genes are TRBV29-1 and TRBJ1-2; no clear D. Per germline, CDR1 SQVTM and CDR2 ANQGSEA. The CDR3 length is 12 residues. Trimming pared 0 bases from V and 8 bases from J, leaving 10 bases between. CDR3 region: CSVEDGSGGYTF. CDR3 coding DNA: TGCAGCGTTGAAGACGGGTCTGGCGGCTACACCTTC. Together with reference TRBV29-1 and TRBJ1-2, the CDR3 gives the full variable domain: SAVISQKPSRDICQRGTSLTIQCQVDSQVTMMFWYRQQPGQSLTLIATANQGSEATYESGFVIDKFPISRPNLTFSTLTVSNMSPEDSSIYLCSVEDGSGGYTFGSGTRLTVV.

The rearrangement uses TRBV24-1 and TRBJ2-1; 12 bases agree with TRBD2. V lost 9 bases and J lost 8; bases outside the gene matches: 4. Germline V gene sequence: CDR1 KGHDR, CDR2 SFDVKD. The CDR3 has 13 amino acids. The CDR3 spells CATASGGGHEQFF. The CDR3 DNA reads TGTGCCACCGCTAGCGGGGGGGGTCATGAGCAGTTCTTC.

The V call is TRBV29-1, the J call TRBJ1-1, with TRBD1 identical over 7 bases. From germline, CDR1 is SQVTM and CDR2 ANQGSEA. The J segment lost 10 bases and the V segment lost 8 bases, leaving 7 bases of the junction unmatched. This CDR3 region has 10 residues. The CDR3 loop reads CSIGTVGAFF. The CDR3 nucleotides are TGCAGCATAGGGACAGTCGGAGCTTTCTTT.

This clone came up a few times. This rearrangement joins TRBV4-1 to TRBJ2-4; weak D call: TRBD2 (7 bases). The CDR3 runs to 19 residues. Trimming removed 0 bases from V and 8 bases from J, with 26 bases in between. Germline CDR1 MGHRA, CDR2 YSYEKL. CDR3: CASSQDGGRWAGREDIQYF. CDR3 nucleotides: TGCGCCAGCAGCCAAGATGGGGGCCGGTGGGCGGGTCGGGAGGACATTCAGTACTTC.

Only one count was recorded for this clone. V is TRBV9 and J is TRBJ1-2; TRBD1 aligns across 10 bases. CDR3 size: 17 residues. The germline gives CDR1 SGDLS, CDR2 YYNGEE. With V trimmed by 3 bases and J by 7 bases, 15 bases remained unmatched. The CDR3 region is CASSAHYQRQGARGYTF. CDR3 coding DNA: TGTGCCAGCAGCGCACATTACCAGAGACAGGGGGCGCGTGGCTACACCTTC.

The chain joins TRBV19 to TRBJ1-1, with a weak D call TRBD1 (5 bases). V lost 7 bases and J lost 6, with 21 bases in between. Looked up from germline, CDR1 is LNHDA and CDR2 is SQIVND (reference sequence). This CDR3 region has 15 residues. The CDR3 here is CASTSGGGRTAEAFF. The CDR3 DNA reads TGTGCCAGTACTTCCGGCGGGGGACGGACCGCTGAAGCTTTCTTT.